The 27 T cell receptor beta chains below were found in one sample sequenced in a study of immune evolution from preneoplasia to lung adenocarcinoma (dated by TCRdb to the early 2020s). Library preparation was by the immunoSEQ multiplex PCR assay. As stored in TCRdb, this immuneACCESS dataset retains in-frame rearrangements with V and J assigned. A fraction of the clones does not appear; measured against another copy, unresolved V genes explain less than half of the discrepancy, and the remainder lacks a known reason. Counted in this sample were 37,000 or so clones; under 85% of them appeared once. About 6% of the sample is held by the ten biggest clonotypes. Sequencing input: FFPE invasive lung adenocarcinoma tissue. Reading the label with the study, this specimen's cell subset or site is: frankly invasive lung adenocarcinoma (ADC). These receptors were collected from a person aged 55-75 years with lung adenocarcinoma.

The chain employs TRBV6-1 and TRBJ1-2, with D possibly being TRBD1 (6 bases). Trimming removed 0 bases from V and 4 bases from J, with 15 bases in between. CDR1 is MNHNS and CDR2 is SASEGT in the germline V gene. The CDR3 consists of 16 residues. The DNA of the CDR3 is TGTGCCAGCAGTGAAGCACGTGGACAGTCTAGCTATGGCTACACCTTC. Translated, it gives CASSEARGQSSYGYTF.

The chain is built from TRBV5-4 and TRBJ1-5, with 8 bases fitting TRBD1. This CDR3 is 16 amino acids long. J gave up 7 bases and V 3 bases, and 12 bases lay outside the gene matches. The germline CDR1 and CDR2 sequences are SGHNT and YYREEE (reference sequence). The CDR3 is CASSSIRDRNKQPQHF. The CDR3 DNA sequence: TGTGCCAGCAGCTCGATCCGGGACAGGAATAAACAGCCCCAGCATTTT.

Here the CDR3 DNA reads TGTGCCAGCGAGGCCGGGACTAGCGGCGGCTACAATGAGCAGTTCTTC. This codes for CASEAGTSGGYNEQFF. The V and J genes are TRBV9 and TRBJ2-1; TRBD2 matches 11 bases. The CDR3 runs 16 residues. Germline V gene lookup returns CDR1 SGDLS and CDR2 YYNGEE. The V gene end was trimmed by 7 bases and the J gene end by 3 bases; junction bases not matched to a gene: 9.

The chain has TRBV2 and TRBJ2-2; D not certain. Germline V gene lookup returns CDR1 SNHLY and CDR2 FYNNEI. V lost 4 bases and J 1 base, leaving 7 bases between the germline ends. The CDR3 loop spans 14 amino acids. The CDR3 DNA is TGTGCCAGCAGTGCCGACTGGAACACCGGGGAGCTGTTTTTT. Translating gives CASSADWNTGELFF.

V usage is TRBV15 and J usage is TRBJ2-5; D unclear. This CDR3 spans 14 amino acids. CDR1 LNHNV and CDR2 YYDKDF come from the germline V gene (reference sequence). Trimming took off 0 bases at V and 5 bases at J, with 10 bases between the two ends. Here the CDR3 reads CATSRDWAGETQYF. The CDR3 nucleotides read TGTGCCACCAGCAGAGACTGGGCCGGCGAGACCCAGTACTTC.

This chain links TRBV7-2 with TRBJ2-7; D is perhaps TRBD2 (5 bases). The CDR3 covers 12 residues. The germline V and J ends were trimmed by 1 base and 6 bases, with 7 bases remaining between them. Germline V gene data show CDR1 as SGHTA and CDR2 as FQGNSA. The CDR3 sequence: CASSLGRSEQYF. Here the CDR3 DNA reads TGTGCCAGCAGCTTAGGGAGGTCCGAGCAGTACTTC.

J is TRBJ2-7 and V is TRBV11-2, with TRBD1 as a possible D gene (6 bases). V was cut by 5 bases and J by 6 bases, with 14 bases left in between. Germline CDR1 SGHAT, CDR2 FQNNGV. The CDR3 sequence is 13 residues long. The CDR3 loop reads CASSPGTLGEQYF. CDR3 DNA: TGTGCCAGCAGCCCCGGGACACTGGGCGAGCAGTACTTC.

This chain joins TRBV7-2 and TRBJ2-3, with D perhaps given as TRBD1 or TRBD2 (5 bases each). Trimming pared 3 bases from V and 1 base from J, leaving 11 bases between. CDR1 is SGHTA and CDR2 is FQGNSA in the germline V gene. This CDR3 spans 15 amino acids. CDR3 nucleotide sequence: TGTGCCAGCAGCTTCCGGGACCCACGCACAGATACGCAGTATTTT. Translating it yields CASSFRDPRTDTQYF.

This clone was seen a single time. This rearrangement joins TRBV28 to TRBJ1-2, with D tentatively TRBD1 (5 bases). Trimming removed 7 bases from V and 6 bases from J, with 12 bases in between. Per the germline V gene, CDR1 is MDHEN and CDR2 is SYDVKM. The CDR3 loop spans 12 amino acids. CDR3 nucleotides: TGTGCCAGCACGGCTGGGGGTCATGGCTACACCTTC. It translates to CASTAGGHGYTF.

This clone was observed a handful of times. This CDR3 reads CATSREVSFEQYF. CDR3 nucleotide sequence: TGTGCCACCAGCAGAGAGGTCAGCTTCGAGCAGTACTTC. The chain joins TRBV15 to TRBJ2-7; D call uncertain. Trimming removed 0 bases at V and 6 bases at J, with 9 bases between. This CDR3 spans 13 amino acids. Germline V gene sequence: CDR1 LNHNV, CDR2 YYDKDF (reference sequence). Supplemented by reference TRBV15 and TRBJ2-7, the full variable domain reads DAMVIQNPRYQVTQFGKPVTLSCSQTLNHNVMYWYQQKSSQAPKLLFHYYDKDFNNEADTPDNFQSRRPNTSFCFLDIRSPGLGDTAMYLCATSREVSFEQYFGPGTRLTVT.

This chain links TRBV5-4 with TRBJ2-3; 9 nucleotides align to TRBD2. This CDR3 is built from 16 residues. V lost 3 bases to trimming and J lost 0 bases; unmatched junction nucleotides: 5. Germline assignment: CDR1 SGHNT and CDR2 YYREEE (reference sequence). CDR3 residues: CASSSQTSGSTDTQYF. The CDR3 DNA sequence: TGTGCCAGCAGCTCCCAGACTAGCGGAAGCACAGATACGCAGTATTTT.

The V call is TRBV7-3, the J call TRBJ2-1; the D is unclear. Germline CDR1 SGHTA, CDR2 FQGTGA. Between the trimmed V and J ends, which lost 2 bases and 4 bases, there was a span of 6 bases. The CDR3 spans 13 residues. CDR3 sequence: CASSLLQYNEQFF. CDR3 sequence (DNA): TGTGCCAGCAGCTTATTACAGTACAATGAGCAGTTCTTC.

The chain carries TRBV5-4 and TRBJ2-2; 10 bases are a match to TRBD1. The V gene end was trimmed by 4 bases and the J gene end by 3 bases; junction bases not matched to a gene: 3. This CDR3 contains 15 residues. The germline gives CDR1 SGHNT, CDR2 YYREEE (reference sequence). The CDR3 spells CASSPGTGDTGELFF. The DNA of the CDR3 is TGTGCCAGCAGCCCCGGGACAGGGGACACCGGGGAGCTGTTTTTT.

This chain joins TRBV15 and TRBJ2-4; D is unclear. V lost 0 bases, J lost 3 bases, and 6 bases lay in between. Germline V CDR1 and CDR2: LNHNV, YYDKDF (reference sequence). CDR3 length: 14 amino acids. The CDR3 is CATSRDGHKNIQYF. As DNA, the CDR3 is TGTGCCACCAGCAGAGATGGCCACAAAAACATTCAGTACTTC.

This chain uses TRBV14 with TRBJ1-1; a weak D match, TRBD1 (5 bases). The CDR3 consists of 15 residues. Germline V lookup: CDR1 SGHDN, CDR2 FVKESK. Trimming stripped 3 bases from V and 11 bases from J, with 22 bases between. The CDR3 loop is CASSHGTGRGLRAFF. The DNA of the CDR3 is TGTGCCAGCAGCCACGGGACGGGCCGGGGCCTTCGGGCTTTCTTT.

The chain recombines TRBV7-9 with TRBJ2-5; 11 bases agree with TRBD2. Germline values: CDR1 SEHNR, CDR2 FQNEAQ (reference sequence). Unmatched junction bases numbered 4, after V lost 5 bases and J lost 5 bases. The CDR3 consists of 14 residues. CDR3 region: CASSPLAGEETQYF. CDR3 bases: TGTGCCAGCAGCCCACTAGCGGGAGAGGAGACCCAGTACTTC.

This chain uses TRBV7-6 with TRBJ2-1; D remains unclear. Trimming shortened V by 4 bases and J by 6 bases, and 7 bases separated the two germline ends. CDR1 and CDR2 from the germline V gene are SGHVS and FNYEAQ. This CDR3 comprises 12 residues. CDR3 coding DNA: TGTGCCAGCAGCTATAACGTCAATGAGCAGTTCTTC. This sequence encodes CASSYNVNEQFF.

The chain joins TRBV5-4 to TRBJ2-1, with unresolved D. The CDR3 sequence is 15 residues long. CDR1 is SGHNT and CDR2 is YYREEE in the germline V gene (reference sequence). V was shortened by 0 bases and J by 0 bases, with 7 bases between the two germline ends. The CDR3: CASSLGESSYNEQFF. The CDR3 bases are TGTGCCAGCAGCTTGGGAGAGAGCTCCTACAATGAGCAGTTCTTC. Filled out from reference TRBV5-4 and TRBJ2-1, the complete variable domain reads ETGVTQSPTHLIKTRGQQVTLRCSSQSGHNTVSWYQQALGQGPQFIFQYYREEENGRGNFPPRFSGLQFPNYSSELNVNALELDDSALYLCASSLGESSYNEQFFGPGTRLTVL.

The CDR3, as DNA: TGTGCCAGCAGCTTCACAGGGAGTTTTGACACCGGGGAGCTGTTTTTT. Protein sequence: CASSFTGSFDTGELFF. This chain links TRBV5-8 with TRBJ2-2; a weak D match, TRBD1 (6 bases). CDR1 is SGHTS, CDR2 YDEGEE, per germline. Trimming removed 2 bases from V and 3 bases from J, with 14 bases in between. This CDR3 is built from 16 residues.

This rearrangement joins TRBV11-2 to TRBJ2-7, with D tentatively TRBD2 (6 bases). Looked up from germline, CDR1 is SGHAT and CDR2 is FQNNGV. Trimming cost V 5 bases and J 0 bases, with 17 bases left between them. The CDR3 is made up of 16 amino acids. The CDR3: CASSRDQGLLSYEQYF. CDR3 DNA sequence: TGTGCCAGCAGCCGAGACCAGGGACTTCTCTCCTACGAGCAGTACTTC. The full variable domain, rest sourced from reference TRBV11-2 and TRBJ2-7, is EAGVAQSPRYKIIEKRQSVAFWCNPISGHATLYWYQQILGQGPKLLIQFQNNGVVDDSQLPKDRFSAERLKGVDSTLKIQPAKLEDSAVYLCASSRDQGLLSYEQYFGPGTRLTVT.

The chain couples TRBV5-8 to TRBJ2-3; 13 bases are shared with TRBD2. V was pared by 3 bases and J by 4 bases, with 2 bases of the junction left unmatched. The CDR3 consists of 15 residues. CDR1 and CDR2 from the germline V gene are SGHTS and YDEGEE. CDR3 nucleotide sequence: TGTGCCAGCAGCTCCGGACTAGCGGGAGCAGATACGCAGTATTTT. Its protein is CASSSGLAGADTQYF.

This rearrangement joins TRBV6-1 to TRBJ2-1; 7 bases are shared with TRBD2. Trimming cost V 10 bases and J 0 bases; bases outside gene matches: 3. Germline V gene data show CDR1 as MNHNS and CDR2 as SASEGT. This CDR3 region has 13 residues. CDR3 sequence reads: CATASGSYNEQFF. The CDR3 coding sequence is TGTGCCACCGCTAGCGGCTCCTACAATGAGCAGTTCTTC.

V is TRBV9 and J is TRBJ1-2; possible D gene TRBD1, 5 bases. CDR1 is SGDLS, CDR2 YYNGEE, per germline. With 1 base removed from V and 4 bases from J, the gap between germline ends came to 14 bases. The CDR3 runs 15 residues. Here the CDR3 DNA reads TGTGCCAGCAGCGTAAGTGGGGCAGGGCTCTATGGCTACACCTTC. It encodes CASSVSGAGLYGYTF.

The chain couples TRBV6-4 to TRBJ2-1; 8 bases fit TRBD2. V trimming: 0 bases; J trimming: 4 bases; junction bases outside the gene matches: 5. The CDR3 extends over 16 amino acids. Germline values: CDR1 MRHNA, CDR2 SNTAGT. The CDR3 nucleotides read TGTGCCAGCAGTGACTCGGCGGGAGGCGATTACAATGAGCAGTTCTTC. Amino acid sequence: CASSDSAGGDYNEQFF.

This clone was seen a few times. The chain is built from TRBV29-1 and TRBJ2-3, with 13 positions matching TRBD2. Germline-derived CDR1 and CDR2 are SQVTM and ANQGSEA. The V segment lost 4 bases and the J segment 5 bases; nucleotides outside the gene matches: 6. The CDR3 is made up of 15 amino acids. The chain's CDR3 is CSVGTSGSGGDTQYF. The CDR3 region has the DNA TGCAGCGTTGGGACTAGCGGGAGTGGGGGAGATACGCAGTATTTT.

This sequence joins TRBV29-1 and TRBJ2-5; 10 nucleotides agree with TRBD2. Looked up from germline, CDR1 is SQVTM and CDR2 is ANQGSEA. The ends lost 7 bases at V and 1 base at J; junction bases unmatched: 3. The CDR3 sequence is 13 residues long. The CDR3 DNA is TGCAGCGGGGGACTAGCGCGCCAAGAGACCCAGTACTTC. Its translation is CSGGLARQETQYF.

The chain recombines TRBV5-1 with TRBJ2-1; 9 bases map to TRBD2. This CDR3 contains 15 residues. Trimming at V came to 0 bases and at J to 6 bases, leaving 4 bases not matched to a gene. Germline lookup yields CDR1 SGHRS and CDR2 YFSETQ. The DNA of the CDR3 is TGCGCCAGCAGCTTGGGATATAGCGGGGGCAATGAGCAGTTCTTC. Amino acids: CASSLGYSGGNEQFF.